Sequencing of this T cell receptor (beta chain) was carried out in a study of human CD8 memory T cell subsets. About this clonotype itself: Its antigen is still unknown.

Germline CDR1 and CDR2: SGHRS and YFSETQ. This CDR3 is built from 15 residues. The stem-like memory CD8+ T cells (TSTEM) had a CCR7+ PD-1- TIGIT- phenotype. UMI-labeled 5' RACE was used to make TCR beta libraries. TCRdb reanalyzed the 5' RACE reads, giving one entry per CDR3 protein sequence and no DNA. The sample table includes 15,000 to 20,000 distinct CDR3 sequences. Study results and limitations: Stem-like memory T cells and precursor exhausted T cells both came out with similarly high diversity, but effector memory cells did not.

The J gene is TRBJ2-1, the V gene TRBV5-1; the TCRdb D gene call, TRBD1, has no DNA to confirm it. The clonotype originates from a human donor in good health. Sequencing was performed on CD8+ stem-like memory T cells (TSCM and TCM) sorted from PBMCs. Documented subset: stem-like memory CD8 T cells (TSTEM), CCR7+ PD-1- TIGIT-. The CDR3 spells CASSLGGAPYNEQFF.